The 22 T cell receptor beta chains presented below share a single source sample, sequenced in a study of blood T cells in healthy people across ages. Alongside a J-beta primer mix, a sample-barcoded 5' primer served in a second PCR lasting roughly 7 to 11 cycles. Each CDR3 protein is one row after TCRdb ran MiXCR on the 5' RACE reads. The sample shows approximately 2,000,000 distinct CDR3 sequences, roughly two fifths of them seen only once. The sequenced material came from blood. The receptors come from a human donor in good health.

The chain has TRBV6-5 and TRBJ1-1, with D unresolved. The CDR3 contains 14 residues. Trimming left V 5 bases short and J 4 bases short, with 14 bases between. CDR1 and CDR2 from the germline V gene are MNHEY and SVGAGI. CDR3 coding DNA: TGTGCCAGCAGTCCCCAAGGGAGTAGCACTGAAGCTTTCTTT. The encoded protein is CASSPQGSSTEAFF.

This clonotype was counted a few times. This sequence joins TRBV6-2 or TRBV6-3 and TRBJ2-1; D unresolved. CDR3 length: 14 amino acids. The germline V gene has CDR1 MNHEY and CDR2 SVGEGT. V was trimmed by 4 bases and J by 9 bases, leaving 16 bases between them. The CDR3: CASSFVMQDPEQFF. CDR3 bases: TGTGCCAGCAGTTTCGTGATGCAGGATCCTGAGCAGTTCTTC.

In this sample, this clonotype turned up a few times. The chain combines TRBV12-3 or TRBV12-4 with TRBJ1-1; D is possibly TRBD1 (5 bases). V was shortened by 7 bases and J by 0 bases, with 15 bases between the two germline ends. This CDR3 is 15 amino acids long. The CDR3 DNA is TGTGCCAGCACCCCCGTGGGGGTGGTGAACACTGAAGCTTTCTTT. It codes for CASTPVGVVNTEAFF.

The CDR3 region has the DNA TGTGCCAGCAGCGACAGGGACGGACTGTTGGCTTTCTTT. The encoded protein is CASSDRDGLLAFF. This chain links TRBV7-2 with TRBJ1-1; 7 positions match TRBD1. Germline trimming cut 5 bases from V and 11 bases from J; bases unmatched to any gene: 11. The CDR3 runs to 13 residues. The germline gives CDR1 SGHTA, CDR2 FQGNSA.

This sequence joins TRBV5-1 and TRBJ2-3; either TRBD1 or TRBD2 may fit D (5 bases each). V gave up 4 bases and J gave up 3 bases, with 15 bases separating them. This CDR3 contains 15 residues. Germline V gene data show CDR1 as SGHRS and CDR2 as YFSETQ. CDR3 DNA sequence: TGCGCCAGCAGCCTCGGGACCCCCCGAACAGATACGCAGTATTTT. Translation gives CASSLGTPRTDTQYF.

As to this clonotype: Being one base from a much bigger clone, this may be a read error. This rearrangement joins TRBV27 to TRBJ2-1; D perhaps matches TRBD2 (7 bases). Germline V lookup: CDR1 MNHEY, CDR2 SMNVEV (reference sequence). CDR3 size: 15 residues. The CDR3 DNA reads TGTGCCAGCAGTTTAACGGGGGGCCCCTACAATGTGCAGTTCTTC. Translating it yields CASSLTGGPYNVQFF.

This clonotype was recorded a few times. The genes are TRBV20-1 and TRBJ2-5; 8 bases fit TRBD2. CDR1 and CDR2 from the germline V gene are DFQATT and SNEGSKA (reference sequence). There are 14 residues in the CDR3. V was pared by 6 bases and J by 5 bases, with 11 bases of the junction left unmatched. As DNA, the CDR3 is TGCAGTGCGTATTTAGCGGGGAGAACGGAGACCCAGTACTTC. Its translation: CSAYLAGRTETQYF.

This clonotype was counted once. This chain links TRBV7-2 with TRBJ1-2; possible D gene TRBD1, 5 bases. Per germline, CDR1 SGHTA and CDR2 FQGNSA. Between the trimmed V and J ends, which lost 3 bases and 1 base, there was a span of 12 bases. This CDR3 has 15 amino acids. This CDR3 reads CASSFSPDSNYGYTF. In DNA form, the CDR3 reads TGTGCCAGCAGCTTTTCGCCAGACAGTAACTATGGCTACACCTTC.

This clonotype was counted only a few times. V gene TRBV20-1 combines with J gene TRBJ2-1; no clear D. The CDR3 loop spans 13 amino acids. V gave up 6 bases and J gave up 1 base, with 10 bases separating them. Germline CDR1 and CDR2: DFQATT and SNEGSKA (reference sequence). Written as DNA, the CDR3 is TGCAGTGCCCCCGCCCATTCCTACAATGAGCAGTTCTTC. It is translated as CSAPAHSYNEQFF.

Remarks on this clonotype: This may come from a read error, since a much larger clone is one base off. The missing conserved phenylalanine or tryptophan at the end of this CDR3 makes a read error likely. V is TRBV9 and J is TRBJ2-1, with D possibly matching TRBD1 (5 bases). Between the trimmed V and J ends, which lost 0 bases and 9 bases, there was a span of 16 bases. This CDR3 spans 15 amino acids. Germline values: CDR1 SGDLS, CDR2 YYNGEE. CDR3 loop: CASSVGGQGRGEQFL. As DNA, the CDR3 is TGTGCCAGCAGCGTAGGCGGTCAGGGTAGGGGTGAGCAGTTCCTC.

V and J are TRBV6-5 and TRBJ2-7, with D possibly being TRBD1 or TRBD2 (6 bases each). Germline V gene data show CDR1 as MNHEY and CDR2 as SVGAGI. V lost 5 bases to trimming and J lost 0 bases, with 17 bases between them. The CDR3 is 16 amino acids. In DNA, the CDR3 is TGTGCCAGCAGTCTTTCGGGGGCTCCGAGCTCCTACGAGCAGTACTTC. This translates into CASSLSGAPSSYEQYF.

This clonotype turned up a few times. The genes are TRBV7-9 and TRBJ1-6, with TRBD1 matching over 8 bases. The CDR3 has 16 residues. Germline V lookup: CDR1 SEHNR, CDR2 FQNEAQ (reference sequence). Unmatched junction bases numbered 8, after V lost 4 bases and J lost 6 bases. CDR3 bases: TGTGCCAGCAGCTCTGGACAGGGACCGGGTAATTCACCCCTCCACTTT. Amino acids: CASSSGQGPGNSPLHF.

This clonotype was detected many times. The J gene is TRBJ2-7, the V gene TRBV12-3 or TRBV12-4, with D possibly TRBD2 on 5 matching bases. The V gene lost 3 bases and the J gene lost 4 bases, with 10 bases spanning the gap. This CDR3 has 13 residues. The CDR3 nucleotides are TGTGCCAGCAGTTTGGACTCGATTTACGAGCAGTACTTC. Protein: CASSLDSIYEQYF.

A few counts support this clonotype. The rearrangement links TRBV4-1 to TRBJ1-5; D possibly corresponds to TRBD1 (6 bases). CDR1 is MGHRA, CDR2 YSYEKL, per germline. There are 16 residues in the CDR3. Trimming shortened V by 4 bases and J by 6 bases, and 19 bases separated the two germline ends. The CDR3 loop reads CASSPVSGGRPQPQHF. The CDR3 nucleotides read TGCGCCAGCAGCCCCGTCTCCGGGGGGCGGCCTCAGCCCCAGCATTTT.

The chain is built from TRBV3-1 and TRBJ1-2, with 10 positions matching TRBD1. Per germline, CDR1 LGHDT and CDR2 YNNKEL (reference sequence). CDR3 length: 15 amino acids. V dropped 3 bases and J dropped 8; count of bases not matched to a gene: 9. In nucleotides, the CDR3 is TGTGCCAGCAGCCACGCCCCCGGGACAGGGGCCGGCTACACCTTC. Its protein is CASSHAPGTGAGYTF.

This clonotype was counted a few times. The V gene is TRBV5-5, the J gene TRBJ2-1, with D possibly being TRBD1 (6 bases). The CDR3 has 13 amino acids. Germline V gene lookup returns CDR1 SGHKS and CDR2 YYEKEE (reference sequence). V lost 5 bases to trimming and J lost 8 bases, with 14 bases between them. DNA of the CDR3: TGTGCCAGCAGTTTTCTCAGGGGCGATGAGCAGTTCTTC. It encodes CASSFLRGDEQFF. Drawing the rest from reference TRBV5-5 and TRBJ2-1, the complete variable domain is DAGVTQSPTHLIKTRGQQVTLRCSPISGHKSVSWYQQVLGQGPQFIFQYYEKEERGRGNFPDRFSARQFPNYSSELNVNALLLGDSALYLCASSFLRGDEQFFGPGTRLTVL.

The CDR3 DNA reads TGCAGTGCTACCCGGGGTTGGGGCTATCTAAACTACAATGAGCAGTTCTTC. As protein: CSATRGWGYLNYNEQFF. The chain has TRBV20-1 and TRBJ2-1; D possibly matches TRBD1 or TRBD2 (5 bases each). Germline lookup yields CDR1 DFQATT and CDR2 SNEGSKA (reference sequence). The length of the CDR3 is 17 residues. Trimming shortened V by 4 bases and J by 3 bases, and 22 bases separated the two germline ends.

This chain uses TRBV28 with TRBJ2-4; the match to TRBD1 covers 11 bases. The CDR3 totals 12 residues. The J segment lost 10 bases and the V segment lost 7 bases, leaving 3 bases of the junction unmatched. Germline V gives CDR1 MDHEN, CDR2 SYDVKM. The CDR3 DNA follows: TGTGCCAGCAAGGGGACAGGGGGTATTCAGTACTTC. Residues: CASKGTGGIQYF.

This clonotype was counted only a few times. V is TRBV7-9 and J is TRBJ2-5; a weak D match, TRBD2 (6 bases). CDR1 is SEHNR, CDR2 FQNEAQ, per germline (reference sequence). Trimming cost V 5 bases and J 2 bases, with 15 bases left between them. The CDR3 is 15 amino acids. CDR3 bases: TGTGCCAGCAGCCCCGGTGGGGAGGAGCAAGAGACCCAGTACTTC. It yields the protein CASSPGGEEQETQYF.

V is TRBV29-1 and J is TRBJ2-1; D unclear. Looked up from germline, CDR1 is SQVTM and CDR2 is ANQGSEA. V was pared by 7 bases and J by 4 bases, with 14 bases between. This CDR3 has 13 residues. The CDR3 sequence: CSAQLDVYNEQFF. CDR3 in DNA: TGCAGCGCCCAATTAGACGTATACAATGAGCAGTTCTTC.

To note about this clonotype: A read error may account for a junction end that differs from germline. The gene calls are TRBV29-1 and TRBJ2-1; D ambiguous. Germline loops: CDR1 SQVTM, CDR2 ANQGSEA. The CDR3 loop spans 14 amino acids. The CDR3 nucleotides are TGCAGCGTCGAAGGCCGGACCGAGAACAATGAGCAGTTCTTC. It encodes CSVEGRTENNEQFF.

This chain links TRBV29-1 with TRBJ1-1, with a weak D call TRBD1 (5 bases). Trimming removed 3 bases from V and 4 bases from J, with 12 bases in between. This CDR3 has 13 amino acids. The germline CDR1 and CDR2 sequences are SQVTM and ANQGSEA. The CDR3, as DNA: TGCAGCGTTGAGGGGCTCATGGGCACTGAAGCTTTCTTT. It is translated as CSVEGLMGTEAFF.